The 17 T cell receptor beta chains in this list originate from one sample, sequenced in a study of blood T cell repertoires in COVID-19. Here immunoSEQ multiplex PCR was the method, and the copy in TCRdb shows in-frame clones only, minus some. In the table there are about 180,000 clones, about 85% of which are singletons. Material for sequencing was peripheral blood. These receptors were obtained from a woman aged 25 to 39 with active or convalescent COVID-19.

The V call is TRBV6-5, the J call TRBJ2-2; possibly TRBD1 for D (5 bases). The CDR3 has 13 residues. The germline gives CDR1 MNHEY, CDR2 SVGAGI. With 5 bases removed from V and 1 base from J, the gap between germline ends came to 5 bases. The CDR3 nucleotides read TGTGCCAGCAGTACAGGGAACACCGGGGAGCTGTTTTTT. As protein: CASSTGNTGELFF.

The chain recombines TRBV6-5 with TRBJ1-4, with 8 bases fitting TRBD1. The CDR3 extends over 15 amino acids. Trimming removed 6 bases from V and 4 bases from J; junction bases left unmatched: 7. Germline values: CDR1 MNHEY, CDR2 SVGAGI. CDR3 sequence reads: CASRQGQGSNEKLFF. The CDR3 nucleotides are TGTGCCAGCAGGCAAGGACAGGGCAGTAATGAAAAACTGTTTTTT.

The rearrangement links TRBV11-2 to TRBJ1-6; weak D call: TRBD1 (6 bases). The CDR3 contains 14 residues. Germline V lookup: CDR1 SGHAT, CDR2 FQNNGV. The V and J ends lost 6 bases and 7 bases respectively, with 13 bases between them. The CDR3 loop reads CASSFGDKNSPLHF. Written as DNA, the CDR3 is TGTGCCAGCAGTTTCGGGGACAAGAATTCACCCCTCCACTTT.

In its sample, this clone was seen a few times. The CDR3 reads CASSLSGTGGAYGYTF. CDR3 DNA: TGTGCCAGCAGTTTATCGGGGACAGGGGGCGCCTATGGCTACACCTTC. J is TRBJ1-2 and V is TRBV27, with 12 positions matching TRBD1. Germline trimming cut 0 bases from V and 4 bases from J; bases unmatched to any gene: 3. The CDR3 has 16 amino acids. Germline V gives CDR1 MNHEY, CDR2 SMNVEV (reference sequence).

The V and J genes are TRBV6-5 and TRBJ1-1; D gene unclear. The germline V and J ends were trimmed by 7 bases and 1 base, with 10 bases remaining between them. The CDR3 has 13 amino acids. Germline CDR1 reads MNHEY; CDR2 reads SVGAGI. The CDR3 loop reads CASTPRENTEAFF. The CDR3 nucleotides are TGTGCCAGCACCCCAAGAGAGAACACTGAAGCTTTCTTT.

This chain joins TRBV12-3 or TRBV12-4 and TRBJ2-2; D possibly corresponds to TRBD1 (6 bases). This CDR3 is 13 amino acids long. Trimming removed 5 bases from V and 4 bases from J, with 8 bases in between. CDR3 DNA: TGTGCCAGCAGTGGACAGAGCACCGGGGAGCTGTTTTTT. Translating it yields CASSGQSTGELFF.

The chain combines TRBV11-3 with TRBJ1-2; 10 bases agree with TRBD1. The V segment lost 5 bases and the J segment 8 bases; nucleotides outside the gene matches: 8. This CDR3 has 14 amino acids. CDR1 SGHNT and CDR2 YENEEA come from the germline V gene. CDR3 loop: CASSQGTGEGGYTF. Here the CDR3 DNA reads TGTGCCAGCAGCCAAGGGACAGGGGAAGGGGGCTACACCTTC.

The J gene is TRBJ2-2, the V gene TRBV27; D perhaps matches TRBD2 (6 bases). This CDR3 spans 15 amino acids. Per the germline V gene, CDR1 is MNHEY and CDR2 is SMNVEV (reference sequence). V gave up 4 bases and J gave up 3 bases, with 12 bases separating them. The CDR3 loop reads CASSSGGVYTGELFF. The CDR3 DNA sequence: TGTGCCAGCAGTTCCGGAGGGGTATACACCGGGGAGCTGTTTTTT.

The rearrangement joins TRBV6-5 to TRBJ2-5; D gene ambiguous. Germline CDR1 MNHEY, CDR2 SVGAGI. The CDR3 has 15 residues. The V end lost 2 bases, the J end lost 5 bases, and 15 bases lay between the germline ends. The CDR3 reads CASSYGGPHTETQYF. In DNA, the CDR3 is TGTGCCAGCAGTTACGGTGGGCCCCACACGGAGACCCAGTACTTC.

This clone was counted once. The chain carries TRBV28 and TRBJ2-7, with D unclear. Germline assignment: CDR1 MDHEN and CDR2 SYDVKM. The CDR3 spans 14 residues. The V end was cut by 3 bases, the J end by 6 bases, with 15 bases between. Here the CDR3 DNA reads TGTGCCAGCAGTTTCAACTCCGACTTTTTCGAGCAGTACTTC. It encodes CASSFNSDFFEQYF.

The V gene is TRBV19, the J gene TRBJ1-1; D gene ambiguous. The CDR3 contains 15 residues. Germline V gene sequence: CDR1 LNHDA, CDR2 SQIVND (reference sequence). Deletions cut 9 bases from V and 3 bases from J, with 20 bases between. CDR3 DNA: TGTGCCAGCACCCCCCCGCGAGGGATCGACACTGAAGCTTTCTTT. It specifies CASTPPRGIDTEAFF.

The chain carries TRBV18 and TRBJ2-5, with 8 bases matching TRBD1. The V segment lost 3 bases and the J segment 5 bases; nucleotides outside the gene matches: 2. The V gene's germline CDR1 is KGHSH and CDR2 LQKENI. The CDR3 sequence is 13 residues long. CDR3 nucleotides: TGTGCCAGCTCACCTCAGGGGGCGGAGACCCAGTACTTC. This sequence encodes CASSPQGAETQYF. Full variable domain (outside the CDR3, taken from reference TRBV18 and TRBJ2-5): NAGVMQNPRHLVRRRGQEARLRCSPMKGHSHVYWYRQLPEEGLKFMVYLQKENIIDESGMPKERFSAEFPKEGPSILRIQQVVRGDSAAYFCASSPQGAETQYFGPGTRLLVL.

The CDR3 DNA reads TGTGCCAGCAAGAATGCAGAATCTTATGGCTACACCTTC. Protein product: CASKNAESYGYTF. The rearrangement uses TRBV27 and TRBJ1-2; D gene unclear. Trimming removed 7 bases at V and 5 bases at J, with 14 bases between. The CDR3 sequence is 13 residues long. Germline CDR1 MNHEY, CDR2 SMNVEV (reference sequence).

In its sample, this clone ranks as medium-sized. This rearrangement joins TRBV28 to TRBJ1-1; TRBD1 is a possible D gene (6 bases). Trimming stripped 7 bases from V and 8 bases from J, with 17 bases between. Germline V CDR1 and CDR2: MDHEN, SYDVKM. The CDR3 sequence is 13 residues long. CDR3 DNA sequence: TGTGCCAGCATTGGGGGCCTCGACAGGGAAGCTTTCTTT. This encodes CASIGGLDREAFF.

The V call is TRBV5-4, the J call TRBJ2-2; no reliable D call. The CDR3 is made up of 13 amino acids. V lost 4 bases, J lost 7 bases, and 11 bases lay in between. Germline V gives CDR1 SGHNT, CDR2 YYREEE (reference sequence). The CDR3 DNA sequence: TGTGCCAGCAGCCCCGGGTTAGACGGGGAGCTGTTTTTT. It is translated as CASSPGLDGELFF. Full variable domain (outside the CDR3, taken from reference TRBV5-4 and TRBJ2-2): ETGVTQSPTHLIKTRGQQVTLRCSSQSGHNTVSWYQQALGQGPQFIFQYYREEENGRGNFPPRFSGLQFPNYSSELNVNALELDDSALYLCASSPGLDGELFFGEGSRLTVL.

The chain recombines TRBV3-1 (or the pseudogene TRBV3-2) with TRBJ1-1, with D perhaps matching TRBD1 (6 bases). Germline CDR1 and CDR2: LGHDT and YNNKEL (reference sequence). The CDR3 covers 13 residues. V was pared by 4 bases and J by 11 bases, with 17 bases between. CDR3 in amino acids: CASSPRGAGRAFF. In DNA form, the CDR3 reads TGTGCCAGCAGCCCCCGGGGGGCAGGCCGGGCTTTCTTT.

V gene TRBV28 combines with J gene TRBJ1-6, with D perhaps matching TRBD1 (5 bases). V was cut by 6 bases and J by 8 bases, with 17 bases left in between. CDR1 MDHEN and CDR2 SYDVKM come from the germline V gene. CDR3 size: 15 residues. This chain's CDR3 is CASSLRTGGYSPLHF. CDR3 DNA: TGTGCCAGCAGCCTTCGGACGGGGGGTTATTCACCCCTCCACTTT.